This TCR beta chain was documented in a study of cytomegalovirus exposure and HLA in healthy donors. Study conclusions and caveats: Analysis performed later found 16,951 TCR beta sequences associated with HLA alleles at 0.05 false discovery rate. The likely explanation for a cluster of highly shared sequence variants was sequencing artifact.

Note on this clone: Its specificity is unknown.

PCR employed 60 Vbeta and 13 Jbeta primers. Sequencing used immunoSEQ multiplex PCR; TCRdb keeps in-frame clones, though not all of them. This table has some 200,000 clones, approximately 65% appearing once. Donors were nominally healthy when sampled, though unrecorded immune exposures were likely. Trimming shortened V by 4 bases and J by 8 bases, and 14 bases separated the two germline ends. This CDR3 comprises 13 residues. Germline V gene data show CDR1 as SNHLY and CDR2 as FYNNEI. The sequence came from a man aged 35 to 55 in good health and CMV-seronegative. Sequencing was performed on PBMCs. The chain carries TRBV2 and TRBJ1-2; tentative D call: TRBD1 (5 bases). The CDR3 loop is CASSGEAWGGYTF. The CDR3 nucleotides are TGTGCCAGCAGTGGGGAAGCGTGGGGCGGCTACACCTTC.